The following is a T cell receptor beta chain sequence with its context. The V gene lost 0 bases and the J gene lost 7 bases, with 9 bases spanning the gap. This CDR3 is built from 13 residues. Germline assignment: CDR1 LNHDA and CDR2 SQIVND (reference sequence). This entry comes from a study of blood T cell repertoires in COVID-19. Study summary: Acute and convalescent COVID-19 specimens originated in the United States, Italy and Spain. In each case, the material was cDNA or gDNA derived from T cells, B-cell-depleted T cells, or PBMCs.

In the original workflow: Reference gene primer amplification gave estimated nucleated cell counts. The method was immunoSEQ multiplex PCR; TCRdb's version includes in-frame clones alone and lacks a portion of them. That table is the source of V, J and clone size, and D and trimming were worked out from the DNA. There are more than 200,000 clones in the sample; approximately 82% occur only once, and approximately 1.3% lies in the top ten. Sequenced material: peripheral blood. The rearrangement joins TRBV19 to TRBJ1-2, with D unclear. The origin of this receptor is a woman in her forties who had recovered from COVID-19. CDR3 in DNA: TGTGCCAGTAGTATAGATGCGGGAGCTGGCTACACCTTC. Translating gives CASSIDAGAGYTF.